This TCR beta chain was found in a study of T cell responses to AZD1222 COVID-19 vaccine. Across the study: Investigators merged groups given second doses at roughly 4 or roughly 12 weeks. Study-wide findings and caveats: Spike-wide coverage was observed for vaccine-associated CD4 TCRs, with dominant responses at 160-218 and 743-854. Among those given AZD1222, only 6 or 7 were seropositive at baseline. Repertoires were sampled only after the peak T cell response.

Notes on this clone: Its specificity is unknown.

Some clones are missing from TCRdb's copy, which holds only in-frame ones; the method was immunoSEQ multiplex PCR. The top ten hold 1.9% of the sample, which has roughly 160,000 clones, 90% to 95% seen once. Looked up from germline, CDR1 is SGHAT and CDR2 is FQNNGV. V dropped 5 bases and J dropped 0; count of bases not matched to a gene: 17. The CDR3 is 19 amino acids. This sequence joins TRBV11-2 and TRBJ1-1; 8 bases are shared with TRBD1. Sequenced here: peripheral blood, sampled on day 0 of AZD1222 vaccination. This TCR derives from an adult in good health. CDR3 residues: CASSKGTGMRGALNTEAFF. CDR3 nucleotide sequence: TGTGCCAGCAGCAAGGGGACAGGTATGCGGGGGGCACTGAACACTGAAGCTTTCTTT.